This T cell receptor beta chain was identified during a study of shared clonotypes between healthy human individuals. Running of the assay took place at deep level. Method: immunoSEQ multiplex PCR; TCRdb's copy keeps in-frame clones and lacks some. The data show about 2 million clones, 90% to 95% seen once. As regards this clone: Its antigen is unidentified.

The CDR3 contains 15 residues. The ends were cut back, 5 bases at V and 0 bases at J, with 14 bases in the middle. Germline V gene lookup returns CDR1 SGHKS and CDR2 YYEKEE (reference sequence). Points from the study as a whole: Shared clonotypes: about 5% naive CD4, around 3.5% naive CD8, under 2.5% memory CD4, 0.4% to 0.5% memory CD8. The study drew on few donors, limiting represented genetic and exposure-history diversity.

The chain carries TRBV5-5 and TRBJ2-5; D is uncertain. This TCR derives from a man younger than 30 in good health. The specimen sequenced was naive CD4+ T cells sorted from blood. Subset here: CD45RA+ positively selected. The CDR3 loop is CASRGLERYQETQYF. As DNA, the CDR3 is TGTGCCAGCAGGGGTCTTGAGAGGTACCAAGAGACCCAGTACTTC.